This TCR beta chain was identified in a study of blood T cell repertoires in COVID-19. The method was immunoSEQ multiplex PCR; TCRdb's version includes in-frame clones alone and lacks a portion of them. This table has more than 85,000 clones, around 85% appearing once. This clone showed up just once. CDR1 is MDHEN, CDR2 SYDVKM, per germline. V was clipped by 6 bases and J by 0 bases; unmatched bases: 6. CDR3 length: 15 residues. The sequenced material came from peripheral blood. The rearrangement uses TRBV28 and TRBJ2-5; 8 bases align to TRBD1. The clonotype originates from a man aged 80 or over with active or convalescent COVID-19. DNA of the CDR3: TGTGCCAGCAGCTCGGACAGGGCATACCAAGAGACCCAGTACTTC. This sequence encodes CASSSDRAYQETQYF.